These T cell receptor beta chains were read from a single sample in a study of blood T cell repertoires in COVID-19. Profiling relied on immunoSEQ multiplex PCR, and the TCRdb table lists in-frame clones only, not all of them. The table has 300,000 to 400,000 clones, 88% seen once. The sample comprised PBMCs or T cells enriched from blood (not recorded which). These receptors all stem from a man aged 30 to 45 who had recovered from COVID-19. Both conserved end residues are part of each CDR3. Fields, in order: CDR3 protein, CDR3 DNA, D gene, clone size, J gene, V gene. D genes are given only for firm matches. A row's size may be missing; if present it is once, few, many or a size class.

CDR3aa: CASSTLRQPQHF; CDR3nt: TGCGCCAGCAGTACTCTACGGCAGCCCCAGCATTTT; d_gene: .; abundance: .; j_gene: TRBJ1-5; v_gene: TRBV12-3/TRBV12-4
CDR3aa: CASSLQGTATYNSPLHF; CDR3nt: TGCGCCAGCAGCCTTCAGGGGACAGCGACCTATAATTCACCCCTCCACTTT; d_gene: TRBD1; abundance: .; j_gene: TRBJ1-6; v_gene: TRBV5-1
CDR3aa: CASSSLRRNTEAFF; CDR3nt: TGTGCCAGCAGCTCCCTTCGGAGGAACACTGAAGCTTTCTTT; d_gene: .; abundance: .; j_gene: TRBJ1-1; v_gene: TRBV6-2/TRBV6-3
CDR3aa: CASSTDRGEKLFF; CDR3nt: TGCGCCAGCAGCACGGACAGGGGAGAAAAACTGTTTTTT; d_gene: TRBD1; abundance: few; j_gene: TRBJ1-4; v_gene: TRBV5-1
CDR3aa: CAASSGGSPNQPQHF; CDR3nt: TGTGCCGCCAGTTCGGGGGGGTCACCAAATCAGCCCCAGCATTTT; d_gene: .; abundance: .; j_gene: TRBJ1-5; v_gene: TRBV6-5
CDR3aa: CASRQNTGELFF; CDR3nt: TGCGCCAGCAGACAGAACACCGGGGAGCTGTTTTTT; d_gene: .; abundance: .; j_gene: TRBJ2-2; v_gene: TRBV23-1
CDR3aa: CSVGTDRGGEQYF; CDR3nt: TGCAGCGTGGGAACTGACAGGGGGGGTGAGCAGTACTTC; d_gene: TRBD1; abundance: .; j_gene: TRBJ2-7; v_gene: TRBV29-1
CDR3aa: CASSPGPWEQYF; CDR3nt: TGTGCCAGCAGCCCGGGTCCCTGGGAGCAGTACTTC; d_gene: .; abundance: .; j_gene: TRBJ2-7; v_gene: TRBV27
CDR3aa: CASRAGPTYEQYF; CDR3nt: TGTGCCAGCAGGGCTGGGCCTACCTACGAGCAGTACTTC; d_gene: .; abundance: .; j_gene: TRBJ2-7; v_gene: TRBV12-3/TRBV12-4
CDR3aa: CRATKNTEAFF; CDR3nt: TGCAGAGCGACTAAGAACACTGAAGCTTTCTTT; d_gene: .; abundance: .; j_gene: TRBJ1-1; v_gene: TRBV20-1
CDR3aa: CASSIQESTDTQYF; CDR3nt: TGTGCCAGTAGTATACAGGAAAGCACAGATACGCAGTATTTT; d_gene: .; abundance: .; j_gene: TRBJ2-3; v_gene: TRBV19
CDR3aa: CASRRQGPSYEQYF; CDR3nt: TGCGCCAGCCGGAGACAGGGGCCCTCCTACGAGCAGTACTTC; d_gene: TRBD1; abundance: .; j_gene: TRBJ2-7; v_gene: TRBV5-1
CDR3aa: CASSLDSNSNYGYTF; CDR3nt: TGTGCCAGCAGCTTAGACAGCAACAGTAACTATGGCTACACCTTC; d_gene: .; abundance: .; j_gene: TRBJ1-2; v_gene: TRBV7-8
CDR3aa: CASSHGTSGGRNTGELFF; CDR3nt: TGCGCCAGCAGCCATGGGACTAGCGGGGGCCGAAACACCGGGGAGCTGTTTTTT; d_gene: TRBD2; abundance: once; j_gene: TRBJ2-2; v_gene: TRBV4-1
CDR3aa: CASSEITSGYTYEQYF; CDR3nt: TGTGCCAGCAGCGAGATAACTAGCGGCTATACCTACGAGCAGTACTTC; d_gene: TRBD2; abundance: .; j_gene: TRBJ2-7; v_gene: TRBV5-4
CDR3aa: CASSFRLRNYGEKLFF; CDR3nt: TGTGCCAGTAGTTTCCGGTTACGCAACTATGGTGAAAAACTGTTTTTT; d_gene: .; abundance: .; j_gene: TRBJ1-4; v_gene: TRBV19
CDR3aa: CASSGQSTDTQYF; CDR3nt: TGTGCCAGCAGCGGACAGAGCACAGATACGCAGTATTTT; d_gene: .; abundance: .; j_gene: TRBJ2-3; v_gene: TRBV7-9
CDR3aa: CASGEYNEQFF; CDR3nt: TGTGCCAGCGGGGAGTACAATGAGCAGTTCTTC; d_gene: .; abundance: .; j_gene: TRBJ2-1; v_gene: TRBV2
CDR3aa: CASSETALRQNYNSPLHF; CDR3nt: TGTGCCAGCAGTGAAACCGCCCTACGACAGAACTATAATTCACCCCTCCACTTT; d_gene: .; abundance: .; j_gene: TRBJ1-6; v_gene: TRBV6-1
CDR3aa: CASSSTGVYFSSTDTQYF; CDR3nt: TGTGCCAGCAGTTCGACAGGGGTTTACTTCTCTAGCACAGATACGCAGTATTTT; d_gene: TRBD1; abundance: .; j_gene: TRBJ2-3; v_gene: TRBV28
CDR3aa: CASSPRGTGLREKLFF; CDR3nt: TGTGCCAGCAGTCCCCGTGGGACAGGGTTACGTGAAAAACTGTTTTTT; d_gene: TRBD1; abundance: .; j_gene: TRBJ1-4; v_gene: TRBV27
CDR3aa: CASSHGDRFNSPLHF; CDR3nt: TGTGCCAGCAGCCATGGGGACAGGTTTAATTCACCCCTCCACTTT; d_gene: TRBD1; abundance: .; j_gene: TRBJ1-6; v_gene: TRBV6-5
CDR3aa: CAIGGAKADTQYF; CDR3nt: TGTGCCATCGGGGGCGCGAAGGCAGATACGCAGTATTTT; d_gene: .; abundance: once; j_gene: TRBJ2-3; v_gene: TRBV10-3
CDR3aa: CASSQYPRRGGPNEQFF; CDR3nt: TGTGCCAGCAGCCAATACCCAAGGCGGGGGGGCCCCAATGAGCAGTTCTTC; d_gene: TRBD2; abundance: .; j_gene: TRBJ2-1; v_gene: TRBV16
CDR3aa: CASSLASGDYEQYF; CDR3nt: TGCGCCAGCAGCTTGGCTAGCGGGGACTACGAGCAGTACTTC; d_gene: TRBD2; abundance: .; j_gene: TRBJ2-7; v_gene: TRBV5-1